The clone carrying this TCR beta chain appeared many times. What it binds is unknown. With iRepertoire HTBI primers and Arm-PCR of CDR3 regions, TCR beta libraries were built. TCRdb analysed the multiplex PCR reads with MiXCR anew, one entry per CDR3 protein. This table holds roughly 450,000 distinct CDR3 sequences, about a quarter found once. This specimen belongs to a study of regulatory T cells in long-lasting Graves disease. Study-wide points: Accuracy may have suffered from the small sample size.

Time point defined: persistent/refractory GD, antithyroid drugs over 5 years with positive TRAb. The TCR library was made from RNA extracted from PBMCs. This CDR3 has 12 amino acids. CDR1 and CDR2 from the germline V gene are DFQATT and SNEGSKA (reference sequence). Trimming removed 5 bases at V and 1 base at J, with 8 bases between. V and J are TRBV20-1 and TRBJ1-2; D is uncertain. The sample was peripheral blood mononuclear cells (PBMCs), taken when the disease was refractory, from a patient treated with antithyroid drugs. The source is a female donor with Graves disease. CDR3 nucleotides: TGCAGTGCTCTTATGGGTAACTATGGCTACACCTTC. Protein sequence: CSALMGNYGYTF.